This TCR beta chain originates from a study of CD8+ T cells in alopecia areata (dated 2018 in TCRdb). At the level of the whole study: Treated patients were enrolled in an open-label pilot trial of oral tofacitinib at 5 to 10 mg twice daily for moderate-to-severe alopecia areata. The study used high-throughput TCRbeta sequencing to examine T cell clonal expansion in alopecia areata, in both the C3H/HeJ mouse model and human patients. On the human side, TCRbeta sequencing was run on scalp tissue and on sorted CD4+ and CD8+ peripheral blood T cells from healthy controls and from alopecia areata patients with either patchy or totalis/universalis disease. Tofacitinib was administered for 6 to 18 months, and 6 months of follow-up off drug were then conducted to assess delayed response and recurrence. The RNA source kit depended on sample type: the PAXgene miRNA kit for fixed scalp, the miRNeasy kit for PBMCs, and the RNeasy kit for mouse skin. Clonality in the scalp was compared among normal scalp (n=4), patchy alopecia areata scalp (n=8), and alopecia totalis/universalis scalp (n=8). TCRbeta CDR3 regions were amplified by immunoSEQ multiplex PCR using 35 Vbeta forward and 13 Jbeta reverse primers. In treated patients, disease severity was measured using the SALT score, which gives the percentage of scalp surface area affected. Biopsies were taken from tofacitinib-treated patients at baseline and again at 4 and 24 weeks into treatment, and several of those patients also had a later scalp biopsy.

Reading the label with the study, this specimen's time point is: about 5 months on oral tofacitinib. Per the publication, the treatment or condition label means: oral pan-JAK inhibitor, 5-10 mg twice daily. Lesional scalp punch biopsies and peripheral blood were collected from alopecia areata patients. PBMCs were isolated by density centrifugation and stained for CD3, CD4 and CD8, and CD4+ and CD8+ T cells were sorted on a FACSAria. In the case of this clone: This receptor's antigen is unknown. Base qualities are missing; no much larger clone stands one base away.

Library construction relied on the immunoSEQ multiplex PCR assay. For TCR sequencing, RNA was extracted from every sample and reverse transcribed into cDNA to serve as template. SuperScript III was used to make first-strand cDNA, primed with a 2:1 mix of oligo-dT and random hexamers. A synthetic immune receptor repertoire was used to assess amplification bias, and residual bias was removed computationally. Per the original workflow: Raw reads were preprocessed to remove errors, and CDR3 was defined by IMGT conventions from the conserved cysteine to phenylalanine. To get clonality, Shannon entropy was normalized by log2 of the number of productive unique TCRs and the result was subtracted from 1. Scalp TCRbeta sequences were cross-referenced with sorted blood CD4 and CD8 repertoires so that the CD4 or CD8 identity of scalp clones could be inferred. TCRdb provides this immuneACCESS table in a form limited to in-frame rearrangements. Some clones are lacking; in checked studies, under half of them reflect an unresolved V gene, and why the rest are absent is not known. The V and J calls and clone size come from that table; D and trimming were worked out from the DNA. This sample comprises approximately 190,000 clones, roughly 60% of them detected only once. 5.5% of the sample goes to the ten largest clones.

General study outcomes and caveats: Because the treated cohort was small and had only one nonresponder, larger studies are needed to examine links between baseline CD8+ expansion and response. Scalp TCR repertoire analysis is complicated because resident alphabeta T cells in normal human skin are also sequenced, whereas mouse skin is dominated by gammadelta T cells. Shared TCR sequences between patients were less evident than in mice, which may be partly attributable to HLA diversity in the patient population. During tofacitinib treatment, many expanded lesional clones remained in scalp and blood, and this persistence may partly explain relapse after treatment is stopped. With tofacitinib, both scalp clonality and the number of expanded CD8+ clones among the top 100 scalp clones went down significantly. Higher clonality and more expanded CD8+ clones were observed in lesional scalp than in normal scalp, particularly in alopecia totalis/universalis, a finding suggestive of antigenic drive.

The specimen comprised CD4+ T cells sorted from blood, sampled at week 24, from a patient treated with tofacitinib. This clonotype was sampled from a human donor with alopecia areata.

The sequence in DNA is TGTGCCAGCAGCATGACCCGGGACACCAGCACAGATACGCAGTATTTT. Protein translation: CASSMTRDTSTDTQYF. The V and J genes are TRBV7-2 and TRBJ2-3; perhaps TRBD1 is the D gene, with 6 bases matching. The CDR3, from cysteine to phenylalanine, totals 16 residues. The DNA shown is the 48-base CDR3, in frame from base 1. Trimming removed 5 bases from V and 0 bases from J, leaving 15 bases between the germline ends. The germline V gene supplies CDR1 SGHTA and CDR2 FQGNSA.